This TCR beta chain emerged from a study of blood T cell repertoires in COVID-19. As for the study in general: Sample material is recorded as cDNA or gDNA derived from T cells, B-cell-depleted T cells, or PBMCs.

Method: immunoSEQ multiplex PCR; TCRdb's copy keeps in-frame clones and lacks some. Of some 220,000 clones listed, around 89% are singletons. V gave up 1 base and J gave up 4 bases, with 13 bases separating them. CDR1 is SGHVS and CDR2 is FQNEAQ in the germline V gene. This CDR3 comprises 15 residues. The source is a woman aged 25 to 39 who had recovered from COVID-19. This chain links TRBV7-8 with TRBJ1-1; D is perhaps TRBD1 (5 bases). The sequencing input was PBMCs or T cells enriched from blood (not recorded which). The CDR3 coding sequence is TGTGCCAGCAGCTTAGATAATTTCGGGGGCACTGAAGCTTTCTTT. Its translation is CASSLDNFGGTEAFF.